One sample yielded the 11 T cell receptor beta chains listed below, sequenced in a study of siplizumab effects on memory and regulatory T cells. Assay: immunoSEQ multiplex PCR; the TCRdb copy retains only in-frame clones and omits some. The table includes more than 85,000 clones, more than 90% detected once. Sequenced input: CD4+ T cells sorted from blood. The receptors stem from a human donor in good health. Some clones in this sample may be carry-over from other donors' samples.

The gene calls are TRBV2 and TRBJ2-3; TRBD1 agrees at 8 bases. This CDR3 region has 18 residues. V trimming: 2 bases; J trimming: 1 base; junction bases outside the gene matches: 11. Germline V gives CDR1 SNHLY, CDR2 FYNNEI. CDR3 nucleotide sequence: TGTGCCAGCAGTGAATTCGGACAGGGTTATGGGCGCACAGATACGCAGTATTTT. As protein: CASSEFGQGYGRTDTQYF.

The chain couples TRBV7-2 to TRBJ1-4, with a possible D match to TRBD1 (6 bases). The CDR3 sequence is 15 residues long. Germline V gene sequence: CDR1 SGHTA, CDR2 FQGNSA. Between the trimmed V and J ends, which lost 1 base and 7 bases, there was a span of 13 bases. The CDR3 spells CASSLGGGWGEKLFF. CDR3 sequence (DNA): TGTGCCAGCAGCTTAGGCGGGGGCTGGGGTGAAAAACTGTTTTTT.

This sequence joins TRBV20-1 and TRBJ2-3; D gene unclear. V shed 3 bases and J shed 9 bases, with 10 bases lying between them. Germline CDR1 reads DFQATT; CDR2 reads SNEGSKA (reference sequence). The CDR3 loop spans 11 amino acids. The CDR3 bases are TGCAGTGCTAGGGGCCCTGAGACGCAGTATTTT. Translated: CSARGPETQYF.

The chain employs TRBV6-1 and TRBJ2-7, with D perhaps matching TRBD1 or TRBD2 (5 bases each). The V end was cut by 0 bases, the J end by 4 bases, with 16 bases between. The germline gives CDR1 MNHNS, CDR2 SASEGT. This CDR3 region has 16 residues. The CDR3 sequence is CASSEAHFGGGYEQYF. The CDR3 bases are TGTGCCAGCAGTGAAGCGCACTTCGGTGGGGGATACGAGCAGTACTTC.

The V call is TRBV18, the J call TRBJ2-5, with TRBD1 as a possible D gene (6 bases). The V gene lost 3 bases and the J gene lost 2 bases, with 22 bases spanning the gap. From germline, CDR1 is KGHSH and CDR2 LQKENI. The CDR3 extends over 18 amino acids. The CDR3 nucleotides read TGTGCCAGCTCACCTTTGCCTGAACAGGGTATGAATCAAGAGACCCAGTACTTC. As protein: CASSPLPEQGMNQETQYF.

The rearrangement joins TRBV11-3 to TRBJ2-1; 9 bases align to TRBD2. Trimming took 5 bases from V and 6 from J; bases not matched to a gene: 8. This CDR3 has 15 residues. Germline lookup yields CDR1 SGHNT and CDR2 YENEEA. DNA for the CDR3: TGTGCCAGCAGCGAGATAGCGGGAGTTTCCAATGAGCAGTTCTTC. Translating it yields CASSEIAGVSNEQFF.

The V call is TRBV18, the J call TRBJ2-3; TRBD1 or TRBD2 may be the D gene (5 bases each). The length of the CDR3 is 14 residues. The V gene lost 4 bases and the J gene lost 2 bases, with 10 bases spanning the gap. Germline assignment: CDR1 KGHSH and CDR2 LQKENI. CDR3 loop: CASSLGTITDTQYF. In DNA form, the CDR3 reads TGTGCCAGCTCACTTGGGACCATCACAGATACGCAGTATTTT.

CDR3 in DNA: TGTGCCACCAGCAGAGCGGACTCCTACGAGCAGTACTTC. It is translated as CATSRADSYEQYF. V and J are TRBV15 and TRBJ2-7; the D is unclear. Germline V gene lookup returns CDR1 LNHNV and CDR2 YYDKDF (reference sequence). The CDR3 extends over 13 amino acids. V was trimmed by 1 base and J by 0 bases, leaving 4 bases between them.

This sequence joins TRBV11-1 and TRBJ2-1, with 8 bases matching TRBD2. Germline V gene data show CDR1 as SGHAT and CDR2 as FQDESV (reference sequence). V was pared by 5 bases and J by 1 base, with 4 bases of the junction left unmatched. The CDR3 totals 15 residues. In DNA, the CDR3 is TGTGCCAGCAGCGATAGCGGGATTTCCTACAATGAGCAGTTCTTC. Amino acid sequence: CASSDSGISYNEQFF.

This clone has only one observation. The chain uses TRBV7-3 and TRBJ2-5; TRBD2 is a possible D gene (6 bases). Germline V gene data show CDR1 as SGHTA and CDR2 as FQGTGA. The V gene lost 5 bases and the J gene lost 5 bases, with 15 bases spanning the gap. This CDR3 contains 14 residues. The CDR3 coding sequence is TGTGCCAGCAGCAGAGGAGGGGCAGGGGAGACCCAGTACTTC. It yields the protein CASSRGGAGETQYF. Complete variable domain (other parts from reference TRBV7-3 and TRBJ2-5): GAGVSQTPSNKVTEKGKYVELRCDPISGHTALYWYRQSLGQGPEFLIYFQGTGAADDSGLPNDRFFAVRPEGSVSTLKIQRTERGDSAVYLCASSRGGAGETQYFGPGTRLLVL.

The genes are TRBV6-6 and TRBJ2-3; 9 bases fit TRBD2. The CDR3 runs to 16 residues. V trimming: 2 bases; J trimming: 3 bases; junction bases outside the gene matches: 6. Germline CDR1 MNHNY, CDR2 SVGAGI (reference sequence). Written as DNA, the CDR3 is TGTGCCAGCAGTTACGGGGCGGGAGGGGGTACAGATACGCAGTATTTT. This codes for CASSYGAGGGTDTQYF.